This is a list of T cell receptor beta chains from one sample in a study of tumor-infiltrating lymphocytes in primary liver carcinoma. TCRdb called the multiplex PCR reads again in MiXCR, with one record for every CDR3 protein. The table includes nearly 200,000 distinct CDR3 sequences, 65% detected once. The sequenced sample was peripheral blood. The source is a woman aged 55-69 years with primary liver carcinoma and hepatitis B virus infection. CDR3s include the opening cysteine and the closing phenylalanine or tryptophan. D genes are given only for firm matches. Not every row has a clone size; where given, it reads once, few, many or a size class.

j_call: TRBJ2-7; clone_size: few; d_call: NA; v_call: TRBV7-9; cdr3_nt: TGTGCCAGCAGCTTAGTTGAGGGGGACGAGCAGTACTTC; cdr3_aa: CASSLVEGDEQYF
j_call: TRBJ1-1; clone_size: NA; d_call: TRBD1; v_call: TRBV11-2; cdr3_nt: TGTGCCGGCAGCTTATTCCCCTGGACAGGTATGAACACTGAAGCTTTCTTT; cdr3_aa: CAGSLFPWTGMNTEAFF
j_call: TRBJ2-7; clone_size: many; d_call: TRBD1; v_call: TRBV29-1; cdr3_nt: TGCAGCGTTGAAGTGTTAATCCGGGACAGGGGGTTAATTGGGGGTTCCTACGAGCAGTACTTC; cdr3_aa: CSVEVLIRDRGLIGGSYEQYF
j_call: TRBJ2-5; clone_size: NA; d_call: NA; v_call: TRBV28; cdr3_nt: TGTGCCAGCAGTTCTTACGGGACCCAAAACTTC; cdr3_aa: CASSSYGTQNF
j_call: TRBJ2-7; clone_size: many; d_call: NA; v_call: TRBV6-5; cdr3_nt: TGTGCCAGCAGTTACGAGACCCCGGGACGGTGGTACGAGCAGTACTTC; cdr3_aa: CASSYETPGRWYEQYF
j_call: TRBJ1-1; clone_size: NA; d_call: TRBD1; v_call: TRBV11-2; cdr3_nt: TGTGCCAGCAGCTTCCGGACAGGGACGAGCACTGAAGCCTTCTTT; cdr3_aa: CASSFRTGTSTEAFF
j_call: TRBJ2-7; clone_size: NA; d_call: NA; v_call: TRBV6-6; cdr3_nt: TGTGCCAGCAGCGGTCCGACAGTTAAGACCTCCTACGAGCAGTACTTC; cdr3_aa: CASSGPTVKTSYEQYF
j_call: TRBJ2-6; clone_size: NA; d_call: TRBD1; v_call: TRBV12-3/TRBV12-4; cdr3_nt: TGTGCCAGCAGTTTTGCTCGCCAGGGGGTTGGGGCCAACATCCTGACTTTC; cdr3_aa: CASSFARQGVGANILTF
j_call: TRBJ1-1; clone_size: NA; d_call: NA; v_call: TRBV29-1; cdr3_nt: TGCAGCGGAGAGGGTATGAACACTGAAGCTTTCTTT; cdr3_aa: CSGEGMNTEAFF
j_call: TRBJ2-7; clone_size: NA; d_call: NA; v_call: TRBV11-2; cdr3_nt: TGTGCCAGCAGCCTTGGCGGGTTAACCTACAAGCAGTACTTC; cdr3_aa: CASSLGGLTYKQYF
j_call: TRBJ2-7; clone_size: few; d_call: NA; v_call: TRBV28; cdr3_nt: TGTGCCAGCAGTTCGACGGTTTCCTACGAGCAGTACTTC; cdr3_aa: CASSSTVSYEQYF
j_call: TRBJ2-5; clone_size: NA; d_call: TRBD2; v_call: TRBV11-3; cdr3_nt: TGTGCCAGCAGCTTCCCCTCTCTGCTAGCGGGAGACCTGGCCCAAGAGACCCAGTACTTC; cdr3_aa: CASSFPSLLAGDLAQETQYF
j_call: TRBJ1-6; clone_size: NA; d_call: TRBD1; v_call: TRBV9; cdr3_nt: TGTGCCAGCGGTACGGGACAGGAACGGTGGGATAATTCACCTCTCCACTTT; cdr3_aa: CASGTGQERWDNSPLHF
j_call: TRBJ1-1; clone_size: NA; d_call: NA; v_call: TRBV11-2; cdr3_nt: TGTGCCAGAGGCTATCATGGTGGGACTGAAGCTTCCTTT; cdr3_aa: CARGYHGGTEASF
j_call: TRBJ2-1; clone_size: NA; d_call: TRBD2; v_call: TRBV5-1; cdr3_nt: TGCGCCAGCAGCCCAGCGGGGGGCGCAGTCGTTGAGCAGTTCTTC; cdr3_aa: CASSPAGGAVVEQFF
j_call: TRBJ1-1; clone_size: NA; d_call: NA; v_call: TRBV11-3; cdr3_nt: TGTGCCAGCAGCCCACGTCAGGGTGGAAACACTGAAGCTTCCTTT; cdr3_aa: CASSPRQGGNTEASF
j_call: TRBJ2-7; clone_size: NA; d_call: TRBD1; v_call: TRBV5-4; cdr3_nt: TGTGCCAGCAGCACAGGGGGAGGTGTGGTTGTCGAGCAGTACTTC; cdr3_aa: CASSTGGGVVVEQYF
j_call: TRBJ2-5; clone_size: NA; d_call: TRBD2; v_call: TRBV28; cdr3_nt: TGTGCCAGCAGTTTGGGCCCGAGCGGGAGTCTCCAAGAGACCCAGTACTTC; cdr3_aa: CASSLGPSGSLQETQYF
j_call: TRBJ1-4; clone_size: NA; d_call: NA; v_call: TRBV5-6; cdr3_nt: TGTGCCAGCAGCCCTTTGTCGAAGGGGATAGGTAATGAAAAACTGTTTTTT; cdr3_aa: CASSPLSKGIGNEKLFF
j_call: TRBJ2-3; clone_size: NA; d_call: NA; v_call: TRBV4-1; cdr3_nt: TGCGCCAGCAGCCTCCTACTGGTGGGGGTTGATACGCAGTATTTT; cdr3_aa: CASSLLLVGVDTQYF
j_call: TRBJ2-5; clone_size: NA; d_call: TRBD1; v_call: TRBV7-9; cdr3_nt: TGTGCCAGCAGCCATGACAGGGGCCAAGAGGCCCAGTACTTC; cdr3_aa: CASSHDRGQEAQYF
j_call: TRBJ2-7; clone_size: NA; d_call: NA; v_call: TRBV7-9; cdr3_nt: TGTGCCAGCAGGGACGATGCGGGACCGATCTACGAGCAGTACTTC; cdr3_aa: CASRDDAGPIYEQYF